The rows below give T cell receptor beta chains drawn from one sample of a study of blood T cell repertoires in COVID-19. Assay used: immunoSEQ multiplex PCR; TCRdb lists only in-frame clones, some missing. This table has a few hundred thousand clones, 87% appearing once. The sequenced sample was peripheral blood. The receptor source for this set is a man aged 18 to 30 with active or convalescent COVID-19. Both conserved end residues are part of each CDR3. A D gene is named only where the DNA matches it firmly. Only part of the rows carry a size: once, few, many, or a class if the clone is expanded.

j_gene,v_gene,abundance,d_gene,len,CDR3aa,CDR3nt
TRBJ2-1,TRBV14,NA,NA,13,CASSSYRSNEQFF,TGTGCCAGCAGCAGCTACAGATCCAATGAGCAGTTCTTC
TRBJ2-7,TRBV28,NA,NA,15,CASSFFGGGSYEQYF,TGTGCCAGCAGTTTTTTCGGAGGCGGGTCCTACGAGCAGTACTTC
TRBJ2-7,TRBV6-6,NA,TRBD1,17,CASSRHNPRQGSYEQYF,TGTGCCAGCAGTCGACACAACCCCCGACAGGGCTCCTACGAGCAGTACTTC
TRBJ2-5,TRBV29-1,NA,TRBD2,16,CSVDIWLAGGSETQYF,TGCAGCGTTGACATCTGGCTAGCGGGAGGGTCAGAGACCCAGTACTTC
TRBJ2-7,TRBV4-1,NA,NA,16,CASSQGVSEYSYEQYF,TGCGCCAGCAGCCAAGGTGTTAGCGAGTACTCCTACGAGCAGTACTTC
TRBJ2-1,TRBV5-1,once,TRBD1,16,CASSLVLGQNYNEQFF,TGCGCCAGCAGCTTGGTTTTGGGACAGAACTACAATGAGCAGTTCTTC
TRBJ2-2,TRBV14,NA,NA,18,CASSQLFSQESNTGELFF,TGTGCCAGCAGCCAACTCTTTTCCCAAGAGTCGAACACCGGGGAGCTGTTTTTT
TRBJ2-3,TRBV2,NA,TRBD2,18,CASSEAVVAGDKRDTQYF,TGTGCCAGCAGTGAAGCGGTGGTAGCGGGAGATAAGCGCGATACGCAGTATTTT
TRBJ2-2,TRBV10-3,NA,NA,16,CAISDADSLNTGELFF,TGTGCCATCAGTGACGCGGACAGTTTGAACACCGGGGAGCTGTTTTTT
TRBJ2-1,TRBV28,NA,NA,15,CASSLYGSSYNEQFF,TGTGCCAGCAGTTTATACGGGAGTTCCTACAATGAGCAGTTCTTC
TRBJ1-2,TRBV6-4,few,TRBD1,16,CASSAFAGGTNYGYTF,TGTGCCAGCAGTGCCTTCGCAGGGGGCACTAACTATGGCTACACCTTC
TRBJ2-5,TRBV3-1/TRBV3-2,NA,NA,12,CASSRTKSTQYF,TGTGCCAGCAGCCGAACTAAATCGACCCAGTACTTC
TRBJ2-1,TRBV12-5,NA,TRBD2,17,CASGLGLGLAVNNEQFF,TGTGCTAGTGGTTTGGGGCTGGGACTAGCGGTCAACAATGAGCAGTTCTTC
TRBJ2-5,TRBV19,NA,TRBD1,16,CASSPLGDRDRETQYF,TGTGCCAGTTCACCCCTGGGGGACAGGGATCGGGAGACCCAGTACTTC
TRBJ2-2,TRBV28,NA,TRBD1,14,CASGWGTAAGELFF,TGTGCCAGCGGGTGGGGGACAGCCGCCGGGGAGCTGTTTTTT
TRBJ1-1,TRBV23-1,once,NA,15,CASSQFQGMNTEAFF,TGCGCCAGCAGTCAATTTCAGGGGATGAACACTGAAGCTTTCTTT
TRBJ1-6,TRBV6-6,NA,TRBD1,16,CASSPHTGTGDSPLHF,TGTGCCAGCAGTCCGCACACCGGGACAGGCGATTCACCCCTCCACTTT
TRBJ2-5,TRBV2,once,TRBD2,14,CASRDRGGVETQYF,TGTGCCAGCCGAGATCGGGGGGGCGTGGAGACCCAGTACTTC
TRBJ2-2,TRBV11-2,NA,NA,15,CASSLMQGSIGELFF,TGTGCCAGCAGCTTAATGCAGGGTTCAATCGGGGAGCTGTTTTTT
TRBJ2-2,TRBV2,NA,NA,14,CARGGEVNTGELFF,TGTGCCAGGGGAGGAGAAGTGAACACCGGGGAGCTGTTTTTT
TRBJ2-3,TRBV5-1,NA,TRBD2,16,CASSPERGGLTDTQYF,TGCGCCAGCAGCCCTGAGCGGGGAGGACTCACAGATACGCAGTATTTT
TRBJ2-3,TRBV7-2,NA,TRBD2,17,CASSFRSGGSRPDTQYF,TGTGCCAGCAGCTTCCGTAGCGGGGGGTCCCGGCCAGATACGCAGTATTTT
TRBJ1-2,TRBV18,NA,NA,15,CASSPVQYANYGYTF,TGTGCCAGCTCACCAGTCCAGTATGCTAACTATGGCTACACCTTC
TRBJ2-7,TRBV14,few,NA,15,CASSQGQVPSYEQYF,TGTGCCAGCAGCCAAGGACAGGTGCCATCCTACGAGCAGTACTTC
TRBJ1-6,TRBV5-6,NA,TRBD1,16,CASRDRGLPYNSPLHF,TGTGCCAGCAGGGACAGGGGCCTCCCTTATAATTCACCCCTCCACTTT
TRBJ2-1,TRBV4-3,NA,TRBD2,19,CASSQDGTSGGARYNEQFF,TGCGCCAGCAGCCAAGACGGCACTAGCGGGGGGGCTCGGTACAATGAGCAGTTCTTC
TRBJ2-7,TRBV7-2,NA,TRBD2,14,CASSLWREDYEQYF,TGTGCCAGCAGCTTATGGCGGGAGGACTACGAGCAGTACTTC
TRBJ1-5,TRBV7-2,few,TRBD1,14,CASSDRGLGQPQHF,TGTGCCAGCAGCGACAGGGGGCTAGGGCAGCCCCAGCATTTT
TRBJ1-5,TRBV5-4,NA,NA,15,CASSFQVPVVMPQHF,TGTGCCAGCAGCTTTCAGGTGCCTGTTGTGATGCCCCAGCATTTT